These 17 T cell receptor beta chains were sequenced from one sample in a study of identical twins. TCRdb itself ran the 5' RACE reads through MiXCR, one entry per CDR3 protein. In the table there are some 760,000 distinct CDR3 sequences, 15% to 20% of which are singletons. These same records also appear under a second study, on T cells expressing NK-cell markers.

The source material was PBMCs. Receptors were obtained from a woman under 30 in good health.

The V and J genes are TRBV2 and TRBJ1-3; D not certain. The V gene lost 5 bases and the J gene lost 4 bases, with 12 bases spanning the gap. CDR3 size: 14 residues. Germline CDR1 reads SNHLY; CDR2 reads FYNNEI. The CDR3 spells CASSLTTPGNTIYF. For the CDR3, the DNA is TGTGCCAGCAGTCTAACAACCCCCGGAAACACCATATATTTT.

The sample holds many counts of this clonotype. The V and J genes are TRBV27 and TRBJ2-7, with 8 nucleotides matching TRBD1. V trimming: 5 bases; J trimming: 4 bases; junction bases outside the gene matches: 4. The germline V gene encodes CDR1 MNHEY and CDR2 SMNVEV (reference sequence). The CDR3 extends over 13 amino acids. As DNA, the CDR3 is TGTGCCAGCAGTGCGACAGGGGCTTACGAGCAGTACTTC. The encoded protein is CASSATGAYEQYF.

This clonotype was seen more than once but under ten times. Here the CDR3 DNA reads TGTGCCACCAGCAGAGATAAGGGCAGGAGCTCCTACGAGCAGTACTTC. Translating gives CATSRDKGRSSYEQYF. The V gene is TRBV15, the J gene TRBJ2-7; D unresolved. The length of the CDR3 is 16 residues. Germline CDR1 is LNHNV and CDR2 is YYDKDF (reference sequence). V lost 0 bases and J lost 0, with 12 bases in between.

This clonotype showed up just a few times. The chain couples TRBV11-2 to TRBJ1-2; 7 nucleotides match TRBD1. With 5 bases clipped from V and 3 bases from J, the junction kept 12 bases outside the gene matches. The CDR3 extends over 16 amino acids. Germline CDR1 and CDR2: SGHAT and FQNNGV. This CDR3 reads CASSQWDSGAHYGYTF. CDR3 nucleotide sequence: TGTGCCAGCAGCCAATGGGACAGCGGAGCACACTATGGCTACACCTTC.

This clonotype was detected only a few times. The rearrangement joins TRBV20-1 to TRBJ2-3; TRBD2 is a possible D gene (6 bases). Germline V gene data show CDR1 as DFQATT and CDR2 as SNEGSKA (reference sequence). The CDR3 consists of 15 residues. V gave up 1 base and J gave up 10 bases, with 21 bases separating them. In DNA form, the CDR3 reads TGCAGTGCTAGAGTGGAGGGCGCGAGCTACGGAGCGCAGTATTTT. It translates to CSARVEGASYGAQYF.

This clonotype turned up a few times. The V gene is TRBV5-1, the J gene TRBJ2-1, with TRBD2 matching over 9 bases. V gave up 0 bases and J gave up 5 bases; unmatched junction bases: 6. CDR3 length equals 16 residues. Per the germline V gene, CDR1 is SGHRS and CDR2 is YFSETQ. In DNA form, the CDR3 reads TGCGCCAGCAGCTTGGGATCTAGCGGGGAGAACAATGAGCAGTTCTTC. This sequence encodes CASSLGSSGENNEQFF.

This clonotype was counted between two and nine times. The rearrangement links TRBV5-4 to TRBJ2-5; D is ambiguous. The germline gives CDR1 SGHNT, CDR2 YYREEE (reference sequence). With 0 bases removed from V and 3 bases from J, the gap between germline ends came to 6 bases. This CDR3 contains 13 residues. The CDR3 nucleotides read TGTGCCAGCAGCTTGGTGGCAGAAGAGACCCAGTACTTC. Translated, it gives CASSLVAEETQYF. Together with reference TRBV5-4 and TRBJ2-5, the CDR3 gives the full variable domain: ETGVTQSPTHLIKTRGQQVTLRCSSQSGHNTVSWYQQALGQGPQFIFQYYREEENGRGNFPPRFSGLQFPNYSSELNVNALELDDSALYLCASSLVAEETQYFGPGTRLLVL.

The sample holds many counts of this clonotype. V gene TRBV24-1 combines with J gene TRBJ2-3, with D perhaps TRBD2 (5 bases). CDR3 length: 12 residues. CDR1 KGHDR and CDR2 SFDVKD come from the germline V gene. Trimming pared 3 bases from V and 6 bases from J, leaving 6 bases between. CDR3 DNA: TGTGCCACCAGTGATCGGAGGGATACGCAGTATTTT. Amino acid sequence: CATSDRRDTQYF.

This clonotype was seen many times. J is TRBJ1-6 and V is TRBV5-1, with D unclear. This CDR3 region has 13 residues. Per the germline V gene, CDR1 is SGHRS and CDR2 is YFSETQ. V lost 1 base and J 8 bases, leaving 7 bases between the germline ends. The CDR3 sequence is CASSLKRDSPLHF. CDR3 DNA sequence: TGCGCCAGCAGCTTGAAACGCGATTCACCCCTCCACTTT.

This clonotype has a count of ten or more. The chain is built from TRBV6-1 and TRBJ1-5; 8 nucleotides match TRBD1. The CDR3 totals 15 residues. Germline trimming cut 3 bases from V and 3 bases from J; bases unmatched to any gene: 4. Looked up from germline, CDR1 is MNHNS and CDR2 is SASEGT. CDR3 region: CASSDQGAFNQPQHF. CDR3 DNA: TGTGCCAGCAGTGACCAGGGGGCCTTCAATCAGCCCCAGCATTTT.

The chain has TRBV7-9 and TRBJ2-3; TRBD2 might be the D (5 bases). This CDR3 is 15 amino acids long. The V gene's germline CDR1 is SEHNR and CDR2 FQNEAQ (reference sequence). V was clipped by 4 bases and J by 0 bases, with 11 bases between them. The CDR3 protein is CASSSAAFSTDTQYF. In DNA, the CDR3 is TGTGCCAGCAGCTCAGCGGCCTTTAGCACAGATACGCAGTATTTT.

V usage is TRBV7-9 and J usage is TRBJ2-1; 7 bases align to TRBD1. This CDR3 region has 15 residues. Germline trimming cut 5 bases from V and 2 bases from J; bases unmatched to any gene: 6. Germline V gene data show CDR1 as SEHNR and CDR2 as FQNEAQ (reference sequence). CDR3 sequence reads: CASSTPGGAYNEQFF. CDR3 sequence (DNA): TGTGCCAGCAGCACCCCAGGGGGAGCCTACAATGAGCAGTTCTTC.

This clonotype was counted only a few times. The CDR3 loop reads CASSLEPSGGTSQYF. The CDR3 DNA is TGTGCCAGCAGCTTAGAGCCTAGCGGGGGTACGTCGCAGTACTTC. This chain uses TRBV7-2 with TRBJ2-7; TRBD2 aligns across 10 bases. V trimming: 1 base; J trimming: 9 bases; junction bases outside the gene matches: 9. Per germline, CDR1 SGHTA and CDR2 FQGNSA. CDR3 size: 15 residues.

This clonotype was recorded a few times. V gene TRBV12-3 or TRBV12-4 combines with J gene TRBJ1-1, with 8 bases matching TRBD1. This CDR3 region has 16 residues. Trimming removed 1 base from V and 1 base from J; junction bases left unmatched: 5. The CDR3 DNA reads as TGTGCCAGCAGTTTAGGTGGACAGGGCCGGAACACTGAAGCTTTCTTT. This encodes CASSLGGQGRNTEAFF.

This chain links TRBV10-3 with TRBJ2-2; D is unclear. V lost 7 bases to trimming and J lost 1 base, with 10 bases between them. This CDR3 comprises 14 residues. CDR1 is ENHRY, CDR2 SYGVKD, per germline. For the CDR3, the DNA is TGTGCCATCACGGGTGCGAGGAACACCGGGGAGCTGTTTTTT. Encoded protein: CAITGARNTGELFF.

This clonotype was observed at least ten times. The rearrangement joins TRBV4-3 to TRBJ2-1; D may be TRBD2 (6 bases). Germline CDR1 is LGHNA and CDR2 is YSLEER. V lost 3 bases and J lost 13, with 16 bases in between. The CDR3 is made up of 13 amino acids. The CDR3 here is CASSQVADQTQFF. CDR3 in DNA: TGCGCCAGCAGCCAGGTAGCGGACCAAACACAGTTCTTC.

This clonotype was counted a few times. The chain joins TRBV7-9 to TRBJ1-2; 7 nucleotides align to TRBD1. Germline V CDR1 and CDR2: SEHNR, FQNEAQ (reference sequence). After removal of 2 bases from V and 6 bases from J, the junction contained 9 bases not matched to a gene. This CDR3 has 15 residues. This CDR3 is CASSLIGGAGDGYTF. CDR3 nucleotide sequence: TGTGCCAGCAGCTTAATAGGGGGCGCAGGAGATGGCTACACCTTC. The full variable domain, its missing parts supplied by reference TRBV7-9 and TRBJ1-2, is DTGVSQNPRHKITKRGQNVTFRCDPISEHNRLYWYRQTLGQGPEFLTYFQNEAQLEKSRLLSDRFSAERPKGSFSTLEIQRTEQGDSAMYLCASSLIGGAGDGYTFGSGTRLTVV.